Listed below are T cell receptor beta chains from one sample, sequenced in a study of cytomegalovirus exposure and HLA in healthy donors. This table comes from immunoSEQ multiplex PCR, and its TCRdb copy is limited to in-frame clones, with some not included. The sample records about 140,000 clones, 82% being singletons. The material sequenced was PBMCs. These receptors came from a male donor in good health and CMV-seronegative. The CDR3 runs from the conserved cysteine through the conserved F or W. Each record gives: D gene, V gene, J gene, clone size, CDR3 protein, CDR3 DNA. D genes are given only for firm matches. Size tells how often a clone was seen (once, few, many) or the class of an expanded clone, and some rows leave it out.

>.|TRBV4-3|TRBJ1-1|.
CASSHRTGGGTEAFF
TGCGCCAGCAGCCACCGAACAGGTGGCGGAACTGAAGCTTTCTTT
>.|TRBV6-1|TRBJ1-2|.
CASSEATVYGYTF
TGTGCCAGCAGTGAAGCGACAGTGTATGGCTACACCTTC
>.|TRBV7-9|TRBJ2-2|.
CASSSHTGELFF
TGTGCCAGCAGCTCTCACACCGGGGAGCTGTTTTTT
>.|TRBV11-2|TRBJ1-6|.
CASRPYEGENSPLHF
TGTGCCAGCAGGCCTTATGAGGGGGAGAATTCACCCCTCCACTTT
>.|TRBV21-1|TRBJ1-6|.
CASSRLDRGNSPLHF
TGTGCCAGCAGCAGGCTAGACAGGGGCAATTCACCCCTCCACTTT
>.|TRBV7-8|TRBJ1-6|few
CASSLVGVNSPLHF
TGTGCCAGCAGCTTAGTCGGGGTCAATTCACCCCTCCACTTT
>TRBD2|TRBV27|TRBJ2-3|.
CATGLAGVGADTQYF
TGTGCCACCGGACTAGCGGGAGTTGGGGCAGATACGCAGTATTTT
>TRBD1|TRBV4-1|TRBJ2-7|.
CASSRLWDRGFPSYEQYF
TGCGCCAGCAGCCGCCTGTGGGACAGGGGGTTCCCGTCCTACGAGCAGTACTTC
>TRBD2|TRBV4-2|TRBJ2-2|.
CASSQDSGRSTGELFF
TGTGCCAGCAGCCAAGATAGCGGGAGGAGCACCGGGGAGCTGTTTTTT
>TRBD2|TRBV7-9|TRBJ2-7|.
CASSAGYGRGGEQYF
TGTGCCAGCAGCGCCGGGTACGGGAGGGGGGGCGAGCAGTACTTC
>TRBD2|TRBV15|TRBJ2-5|.
CATSRDLDSGGGETQYF
TGTGCCACCAGCAGAGATTTGGATAGCGGGGGGGGAGAGACCCAGTACTTC
>TRBD2|TRBV6-5|TRBJ2-7|.
CASSYREGYEQYF
TGTGCCAGCAGTTACAGGGAGGGCTACGAGCAGTACTTC
>TRBD2|TRBV7-2|TRBJ2-7|.
CASSLGGGSGRGYEQYF
TGTGCCAGCAGCTTAGGGGGGGGGAGCGGGAGAGGGTACGAGCAGTACTTC
>TRBD2|TRBV7-2|TRBJ2-5|.
CASSLRRSGTQETQYF
TGTGCCAGCAGCTTAAGGAGGAGCGGGACCCAAGAGACCCAGTACTTC
>TRBD1|TRBV10-3|TRBJ1-2|.
CAISESGTGESGYTF
TGTGCCATCAGTGAGTCCGGGACAGGGGAGAGTGGCTACACCTTC
>TRBD2|TRBV18|TRBJ2-7|.
CASSGTSGSYEQYF
TGTGCCAGCTCAGGGACTAGCGGGAGCTACGAGCAGTACTTC
>.|TRBV7-3|TRBJ2-5|.
CASSLNQGETQYF
TGTGCCAGCAGCTTAAACCAGGGAGAGACCCAGTACTTC
>.|TRBV4-1|TRBJ2-5|once
CASSHLMERGDRWAQYF
TGCGCCAGCAGCCACCTGATGGAGCGGGGGGACAGGTGGGCCCAGTACTTC
>TRBD1|TRBV28|TRBJ1-4|.
CASRLPPGTGGPIKLFF
TGTGCCAGCAGACTACCCCCCGGGACAGGGGGCCCCATAAAACTGTTTTTT
>TRBD2|TRBV5-4|TRBJ2-3|.
CASSSLAGVGASTDTQYF
TGTGCCAGCAGCTCCCTAGCGGGAGTCGGGGCTAGCACAGATACGCAGTATTTT
>.|TRBV27|TRBJ2-2|.
CATRFNTGELFF
TGTGCCACGCGGTTCAACACCGGGGAGCTGTTTTTT
>TRBD1|TRBV14|TRBJ2-1|few
CASSLRGTYNEQFF
TGTGCCAGCAGCCTCAGGGGGACCTACAATGAGCAGTTCTTC
>TRBD2|TRBV19|TRBJ2-1|.
CASSINLADGSYNEQFF
TGTGCCAGTAGTATAAATCTAGCGGACGGTTCCTACAATGAGCAGTTCTTC
>.|TRBV28|TRBJ2-7|few
CASSTTTGSYEQYF
TGTGCCAGCAGCACCACGACGGGCTCCTACGAGCAGTACTTC
>TRBD2|TRBV4-1|TRBJ2-4|.
CASSQDLYGGRASDIQYF
TGCGCCAGCAGCCAAGATCTTTACGGAGGGAGGGCCTCGGACATTCAGTACTTC
>.|TRBV4-1|TRBJ2-7|.
CASSQGTEQYF
TGCGCCAGCAGCCAAGGGACAGAGCAGTACTTC
>.|TRBV2|TRBJ2-7|.
CASSDRGAYSYEQYF
TGTGCCAGCAGTGACAGGGGGGCCTACTCCTACGAGCAGTACTTC
>TRBD2|TRBV4-1|TRBJ2-7|.
CASSQDSSGSSYEQYF
TGCGCCAGCAGCCAAGACTCTAGCGGGAGTTCCTACGAGCAGTACTTC
>.|TRBV15|TRBJ1-2|.
CATSRGSETQDF
TGTGCCACCAGCAGAGGATCGGAGACACAGGACTTC
>TRBD1|TRBV5-6|TRBJ1-3|.
CASSFFAGTADSGNTIYF
TGTGCCAGCAGCTTTTTCGCCGGGACAGCCGACTCTGGAAACACCATATATTTT